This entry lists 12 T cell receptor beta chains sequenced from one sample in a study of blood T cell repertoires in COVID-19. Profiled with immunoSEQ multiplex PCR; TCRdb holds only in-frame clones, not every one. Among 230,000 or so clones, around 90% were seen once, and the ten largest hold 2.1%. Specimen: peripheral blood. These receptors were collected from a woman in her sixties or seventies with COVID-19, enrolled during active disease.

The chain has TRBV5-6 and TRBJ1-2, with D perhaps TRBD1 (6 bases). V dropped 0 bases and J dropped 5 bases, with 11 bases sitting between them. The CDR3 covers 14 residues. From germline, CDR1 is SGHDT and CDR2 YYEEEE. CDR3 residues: CASSLVPGEYGYTF. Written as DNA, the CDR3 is TGTGCCAGCAGCTTGGTTCCAGGGGAATATGGCTACACCTTC.

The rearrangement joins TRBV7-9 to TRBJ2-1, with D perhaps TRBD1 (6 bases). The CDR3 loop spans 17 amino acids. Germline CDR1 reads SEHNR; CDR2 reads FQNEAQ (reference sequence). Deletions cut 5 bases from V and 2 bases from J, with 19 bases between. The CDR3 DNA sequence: TGTGCCAGCAGCCACGAGGTGGGCAGGGGAACCTACAATGAGCAGTTCTTC. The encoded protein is CASSHEVGRGTYNEQFF.

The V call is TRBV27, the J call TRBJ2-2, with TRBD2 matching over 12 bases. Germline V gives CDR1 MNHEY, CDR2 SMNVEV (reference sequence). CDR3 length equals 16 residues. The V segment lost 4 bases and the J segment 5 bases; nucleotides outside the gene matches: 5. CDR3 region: CASSSSGGAYTGELFF. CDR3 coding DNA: TGTGCCAGCAGTTCTAGCGGGGGGGCTTATACCGGGGAGCTGTTTTTT.

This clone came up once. In nucleotides, the CDR3 is TGTGCCAGTAGTATCTTGGACAAATTGAACACTGAAGCTTTCTTT. Amino acid sequence: CASSILDKLNTEAFF. The V call is TRBV19, the J call TRBJ1-1, with a tentative D call TRBD1 (5 bases). Germline V gene data show CDR1 as LNHDA and CDR2 as SQIVND (reference sequence). The CDR3 runs 15 residues. V was cut by 3 bases and J by 0 bases, with 11 bases left in between.

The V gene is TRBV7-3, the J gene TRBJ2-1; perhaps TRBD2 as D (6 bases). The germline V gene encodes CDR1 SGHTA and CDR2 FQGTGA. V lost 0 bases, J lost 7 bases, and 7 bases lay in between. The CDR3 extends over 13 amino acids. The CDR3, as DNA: TGTGCCAGCAGCTTAACGCGGGAAAATGAGCAGTTCTTC. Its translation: CASSLTRENEQFF.

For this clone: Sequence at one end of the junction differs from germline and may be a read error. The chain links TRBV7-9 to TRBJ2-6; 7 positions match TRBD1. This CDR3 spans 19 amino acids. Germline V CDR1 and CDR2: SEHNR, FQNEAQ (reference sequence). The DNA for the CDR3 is TGTGCCAGCAGCTTTCAGGGACAGCGTCTACCTTCTGCGGCCAACGTCCTGACTTTC. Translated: CASSFQGQRLPSAANVLTF.

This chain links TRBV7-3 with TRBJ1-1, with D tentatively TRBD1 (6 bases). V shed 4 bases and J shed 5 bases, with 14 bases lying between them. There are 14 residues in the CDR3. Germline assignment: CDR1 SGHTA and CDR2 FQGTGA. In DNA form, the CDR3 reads TGTGCCAGCAGCTGGGGCGGGGGCGCGACTGAAGCTTTCTTT. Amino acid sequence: CASSWGGGATEAFF.

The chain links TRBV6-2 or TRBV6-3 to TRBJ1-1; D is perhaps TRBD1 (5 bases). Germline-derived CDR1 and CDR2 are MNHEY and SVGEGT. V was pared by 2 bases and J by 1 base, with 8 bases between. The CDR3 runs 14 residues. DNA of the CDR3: TGTGCCAGCAGTTACGCGGACAAGAACACTGAAGCTTTCTTT. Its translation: CASSYADKNTEAFF.

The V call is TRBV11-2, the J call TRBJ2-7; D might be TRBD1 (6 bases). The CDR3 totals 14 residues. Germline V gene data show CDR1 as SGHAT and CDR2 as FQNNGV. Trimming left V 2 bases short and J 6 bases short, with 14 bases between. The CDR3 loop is CASSLWHRVSEQYF. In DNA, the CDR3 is TGTGCCAGCAGCTTATGGCACAGGGTGAGCGAGCAGTACTTC.

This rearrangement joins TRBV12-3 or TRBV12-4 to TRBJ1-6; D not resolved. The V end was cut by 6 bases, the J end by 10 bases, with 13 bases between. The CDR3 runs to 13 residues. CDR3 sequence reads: CASRTGSQSPLHF. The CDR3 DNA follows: TGTGCCAGCAGGACCGGGTCCCAATCACCCCTCCACTTT.

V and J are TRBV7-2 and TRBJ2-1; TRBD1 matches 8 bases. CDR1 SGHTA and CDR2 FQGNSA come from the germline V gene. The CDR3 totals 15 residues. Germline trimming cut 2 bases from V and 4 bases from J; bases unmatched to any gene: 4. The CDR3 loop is CASSLWGQEYNEQFF. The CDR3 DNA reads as TGTGCCAGCAGCTTATGGGGACAGGAGTACAATGAGCAGTTCTTC.

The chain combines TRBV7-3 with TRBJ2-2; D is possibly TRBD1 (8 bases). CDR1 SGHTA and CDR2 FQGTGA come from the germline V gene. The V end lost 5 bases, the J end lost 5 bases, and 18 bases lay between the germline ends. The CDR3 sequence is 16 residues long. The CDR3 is CASSQWTGRGTGELFF. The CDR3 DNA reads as TGTGCCAGCAGCCAATGGACAGGGAGGGGTACCGGGGAGCTGTTTTTT.